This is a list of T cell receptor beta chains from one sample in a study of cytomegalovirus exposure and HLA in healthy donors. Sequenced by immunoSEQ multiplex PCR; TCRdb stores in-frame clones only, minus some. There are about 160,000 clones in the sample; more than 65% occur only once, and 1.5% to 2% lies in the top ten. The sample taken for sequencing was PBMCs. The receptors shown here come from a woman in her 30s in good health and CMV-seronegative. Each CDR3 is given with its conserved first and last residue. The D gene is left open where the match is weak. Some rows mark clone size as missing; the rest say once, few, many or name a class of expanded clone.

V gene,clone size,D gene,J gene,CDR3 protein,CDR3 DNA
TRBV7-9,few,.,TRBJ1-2,CSSSLEGPRRGYGYTF,TGTTCCAGCAGCTTAGAGGGGCCGCGGCGGGGATATGGCTACACCTTC
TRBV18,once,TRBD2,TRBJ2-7,CASSPLAGSSRDEQYF,TGTGCCAGCTCACCACTAGCGGGGTCCTCTAGGGACGAGCAGTACTTC
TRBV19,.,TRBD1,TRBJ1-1,CASSIEGQGWSEAFF,TGTGCCAGTAGTATAGAAGGACAGGGCTGGTCTGAAGCTTTCTTT
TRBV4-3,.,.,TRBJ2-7,CASSPTLTEYEQYF,TGCGCCAGCAGCCCGACCTTGACAGAGTACGAGCAGTACTTC
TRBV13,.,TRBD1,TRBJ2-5,CASSPARTGDFQETQYF,TGTGCCAGCAGCCCAGCCCGGACAGGCGACTTCCAAGAGACCCAGTACTTC
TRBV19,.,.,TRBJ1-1,CASSSGGGRGAEAFF,TGTGCCAGTAGTTCTGGGGGCGGCAGAGGGGCTGAAGCTTTCTTT
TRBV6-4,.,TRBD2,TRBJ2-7,CASSPTSGGAYEQYF,TGTGCCAGCAGTCCGACTAGCGGGGGGGCCTACGAGCAGTACTTC
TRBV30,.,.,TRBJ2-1,CAWSRGHRYNEQFF,TGTGCCTGGAGCCGGGGTCACAGATACAATGAGCAGTTCTTC
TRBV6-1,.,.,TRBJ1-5,CASSVRAGEQPQHF,TGTGCCAGCAGTGTAAGGGCAGGGGAACAGCCCCAGCATTTT
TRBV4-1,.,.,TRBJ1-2,CASSHPHTGNYGYTF,TGCGCCAGCAGCCATCCCCACACAGGGAACTATGGCTACACCTTC
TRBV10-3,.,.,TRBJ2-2,CASLDSVDTGELFF,TGTGCCTCCCTGGACAGCGTTGACACCGGGGAGCTGTTTTTT
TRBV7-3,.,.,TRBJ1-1,CASSSTGNTEAFF,TGTGCCAGCAGCTCGACAGGGAACACTGAAGCTTTCTTT
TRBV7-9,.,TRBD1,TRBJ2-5,CASSRDSPRETQYF,TGTGCCAGCAGCCGGGACAGCCCCAGGGAGACCCAGTACTTC
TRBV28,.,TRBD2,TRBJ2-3,CASSFGTSGMGDTQYF,TGTGCCAGCAGTTTTGGTACTAGCGGGATGGGAGATACGCAGTATTTT
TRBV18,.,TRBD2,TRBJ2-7,CASSPPGRTSGGGEQYF,TGTGCCAGCTCACCACCGGGTCGGACTAGCGGGGGTGGGGAGCAGTACTTC
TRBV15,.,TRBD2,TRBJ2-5,CATSRGTSKETQYF,TGTGCCACCAGCAGAGGGACTAGTAAAGAGACCCAGTACTTC
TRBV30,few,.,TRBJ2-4,CAWTPRGNKNIQYF,TGTGCCTGGACCCCACGGGGAAACAAAAACATTCAGTACTTC
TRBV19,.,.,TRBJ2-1,CASSMVANSYNEQFF,TGTGCCAGTAGTATGGTTGCGAACTCCTACAATGAGCAGTTCTTC
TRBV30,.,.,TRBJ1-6,CAWSVIGVNSPLHF,TGTGCCTGGAGTGTGATAGGGGTTAATTCACCCCTCCACTTT
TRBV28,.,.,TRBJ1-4,CASSSPGRGNEKLFF,TGTGCCAGCAGTTCCCCAGGGCGGGGTAATGAAAAACTGTTTTTT
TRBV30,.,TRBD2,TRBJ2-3,CAWSWLAGGGDTQYF,TGTGCCTGGAGTTGGCTGGCGGGAGGGGGAGATACGCAGTATTTT
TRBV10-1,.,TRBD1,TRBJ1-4,CASSNRDRGRPNEKLFF,TGCGCCAGCAGTAACCGGGACAGGGGGAGACCTAATGAAAAACTGTTTTTT
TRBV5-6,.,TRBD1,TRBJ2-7,CASSLGGQGYEQYF,TGTGCCAGCAGCTTGGGGGGACAGGGTTACGAGCAGTACTTC
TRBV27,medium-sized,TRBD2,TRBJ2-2,CASSPVGTSGTGELFF,TGTGCCAGCAGTCCCGTTGGGACTAGCGGAACCGGGGAGCTGTTTTTT
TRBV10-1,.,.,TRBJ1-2,CASQWGQGATLTF,.
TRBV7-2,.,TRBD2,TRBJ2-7,CASSAASGRYYEQYF,TGTGCCAGCAGCGCAGCTAGCGGGAGGTACTACGAGCAGTACTTC
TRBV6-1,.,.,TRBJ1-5,CASRLAGDQPQHF,TGTGCCAGCAGACTCGCGGGGGACCAGCCCCAGCATTTT
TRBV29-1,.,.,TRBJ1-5,CSVGSEPDQPQHF,TGCAGCGTTGGCTCCGAGCCTGATCAGCCCCAGCATTTT
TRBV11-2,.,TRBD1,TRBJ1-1,CASRTIRTGSTEAFF,TGTGCCAGCAGGACCATACGGACAGGGTCGACTGAAGCTTTCTTT
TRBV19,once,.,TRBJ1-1,CASSMAVNTEAFF,TGTGCCAGTAGTATGGCGGTGAACACTGAAGCTTTCTTT
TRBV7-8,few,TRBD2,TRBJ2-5,CASSWGLAGGETQYF,TGTGCCAGCAGCTGGGGACTAGCGGGAGGGGAGACCCAGTACTTC
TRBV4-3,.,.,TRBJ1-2,CASSQDGRHSYGYTF,TGCGCCAGCAGCCAAGATGGCCGCCACAGCTATGGCTACACCTTC
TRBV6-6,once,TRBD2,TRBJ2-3,CASSYLAGGTDTQYF,TGTGCCAGCAGTTACCTAGCGGGGGGAACAGATACGCAGTATTTT
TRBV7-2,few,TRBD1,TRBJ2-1,CASSLAGTGGREQFF,TGTGCCAGCAGCTTAGCCGGGACAGGGGGCCGTGAGCAGTTCTTC
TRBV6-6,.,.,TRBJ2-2,CASSRYHPGELFF,TGTGCCAGCAGCCGGTACCACCCCGGGGAGCTGTTTTTT
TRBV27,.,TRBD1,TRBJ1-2,CASSRPGGAGGYTF,TGTGCCAGCAGTCGGCCAGGGGGCGCGGGGGGCTACACCTTC
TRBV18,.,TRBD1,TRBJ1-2,CASSPGQGSPTNYGYTF,TGTGCCAGCTCACCTGGACAGGGGTCCCCGACTAACTATGGCTACACCTTC
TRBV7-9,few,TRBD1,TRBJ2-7,CASSPGTGEYF,TGTGCCAGCAGCCCCGGGACAGGGGAGTACTTC
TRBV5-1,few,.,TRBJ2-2,CASSLGRANTGELFF,TGCGCCAGCAGCTTAGGCAGGGCGAACACCGGGGAGCTGTTTTTT
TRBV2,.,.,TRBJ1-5,CASSVGQNHQPQHF,TGTGCCAGCAGTGTTGGGCAAAACCATCAGCCCCAGCATTTT
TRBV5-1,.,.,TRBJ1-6,CASSPGQSSYNSPLHF,TGCGCCAGCAGCCCCGGACAGTCATCCTATAATTCACCCCTCCACTTT